The source of this TCR beta chain is a study of T cell clones after liver transplantation. General study findings and limits: In 5 of 8 subjects, circulating graft-donor-reactive CD4 TCRbeta sequences fell significantly after transplant.

V gave up 3 bases and J gave up 5 bases; unmatched junction bases: 11. CDR3 size: 17 residues. The table lists this clone with a few counts. Antigen unknown. Using immunoSEQ multiplex PCR, the repertoire was profiled, and TCRdb retains in-frame clones only, with some absent. Found here are more than 95,000 clones, approximately 79% of them singletons; the top ten hold about 2.8%. This clonotype was obtained from a human patient who received a liver transplant. Some T cells may originate from the graft donor. The sequences come from CD4+ T cells from blood, collected approximately 4 years after liver transplant. V usage is TRBV23-1 and J usage is TRBJ2-3; 10 bases align to TRBD2. TRBV23-1 is annotated as an ORF whose role is uncertain. This CDR3 is CASSQSLAGERVDTQYF. Here the CDR3 DNA reads TGCGCCAGCAGTCAGTCGCTAGCGGGAGAGAGAGTAGATACGCAGTATTTT.